One sample yielded the 5 T cell receptor beta chains listed below, sequenced in a study of blood T cells in healthy people across ages (dated by TCRdb to about 2015). The library came from 5' RACE. Instrument used: Illumina HiSeq 2500. A second roughly 6 to 12 cycle PCR used a sample-barcoded 5' primer and a J-beta primer mix. TCRdb redid the processing of the public reads, applying fastp at Q25 and MiXCR, and retained in-frame beta chains. Each entry merges the rows of one CDR3 protein and shows their most common DNA and genes. The sample has 750,000 or so distinct CDR3 sequences on record, approximately 25% of them singletons. The ten top clones hold 9.4% of the sample. These data were also filed under a second study, of T cells of mothers and their children.

The sequenced material came from blood. The receptors derive from a boy between 10 and 17 years old in good health.

The chain recombines TRBV14 with TRBJ2-1, with TRBD2 matching over 9 bases. V lost 3 bases to trimming and J lost 9 bases; unmatched junction nucleotides: 3. Germline lookup yields CDR1 SGHDN and CDR2 FVKESK. The CDR3 has 13 amino acids. CDR3 nucleotides: TGTGCCAGCAGCCACCGCGGGAGGGTTGAGCAGTTCTTC. Amino acid sequence: CASSHRGRVEQFF.

This sequence joins TRBV12-3 or TRBV12-4 and TRBJ1-3, with TRBD1 matching 7 bases. The V segment lost 9 bases and the J segment 8 bases; nucleotides outside the gene matches: 7. The CDR3 totals 12 residues. The CDR3 sequence: CASETGYDTIYF. The CDR3 DNA sequence: TGTGCCAGTGAGACAGGGTACGACACCATATATTTT.

This rearrangement joins TRBV20-1 to TRBJ2-5; a weak D match, TRBD1 (6 bases). Deletions cut 2 bases from V and 4 bases from J, with 17 bases between. The CDR3 runs to 15 residues. Germline loops: CDR1 DFQATT, CDR2 SNEGSKA (reference sequence). The CDR3 nucleotides read TGCAGTGCTAGATCTCTTCTGGACAGCGCAGAGACCCAGTACTTC. Amino acids: CSARSLLDSAETQYF.

This chain joins TRBV5-1 and TRBJ2-5; D tentatively reads TRBD1 or TRBD2 (6 bases each). The end of the DNA aligns better with TRBJ2-7, so the J call may be wrong. The CDR3 is made up of 15 amino acids. Germline CDR1 reads SGHRS; CDR2 reads YFSETQ. The CDR3 here is CASSRREGGGYEQYF. The CDR3 nucleotides are TGCGCCAGCAGCCGGAGAGAAGGAGGGGGCTACGAGCAGTACTTC.

The V call is TRBV4-2, the J call TRBJ2-5; the match to TRBD1 covers 8 bases. The J call may be mistaken, given a closer DNA end match to TRBJ2-7. The germline gives CDR1 LGHNA, CDR2 YNFKEQ. The CDR3 consists of 15 residues. The CDR3 nucleotides read TGTGCCAGCAGCCAGGAAACAGGGGGGCCCTACGAGCAGTACTTC. Protein sequence: CASSQETGGPYEQYF.